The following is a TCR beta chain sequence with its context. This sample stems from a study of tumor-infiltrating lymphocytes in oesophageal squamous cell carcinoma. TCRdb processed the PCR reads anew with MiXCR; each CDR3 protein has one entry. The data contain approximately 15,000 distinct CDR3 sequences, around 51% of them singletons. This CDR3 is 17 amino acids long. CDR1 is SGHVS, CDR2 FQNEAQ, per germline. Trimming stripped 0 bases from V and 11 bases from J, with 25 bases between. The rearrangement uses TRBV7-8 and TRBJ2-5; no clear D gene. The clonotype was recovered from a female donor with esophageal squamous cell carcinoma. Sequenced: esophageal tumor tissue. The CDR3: CASSLAGEYISYNEQYF. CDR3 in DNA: TGTGCCAGCAGCTTAGCGGGCGAATACATCTCCTACAATGAGCAGTACTTC.